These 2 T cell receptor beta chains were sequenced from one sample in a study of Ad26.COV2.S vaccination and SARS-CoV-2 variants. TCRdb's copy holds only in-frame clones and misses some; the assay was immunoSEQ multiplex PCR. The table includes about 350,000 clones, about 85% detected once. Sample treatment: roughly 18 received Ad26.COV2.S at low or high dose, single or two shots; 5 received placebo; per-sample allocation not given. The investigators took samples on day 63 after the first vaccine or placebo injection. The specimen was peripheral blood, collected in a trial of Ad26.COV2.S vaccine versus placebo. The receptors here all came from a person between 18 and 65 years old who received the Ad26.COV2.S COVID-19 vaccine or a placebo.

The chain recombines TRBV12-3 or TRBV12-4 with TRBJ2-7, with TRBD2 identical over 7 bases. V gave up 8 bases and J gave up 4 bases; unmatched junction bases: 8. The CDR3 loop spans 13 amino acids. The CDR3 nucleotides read TGTGCCAGCTCAAAATGGGGGGGGTACGAGCAGTACTTC. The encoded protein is CASSKWGGYEQYF.

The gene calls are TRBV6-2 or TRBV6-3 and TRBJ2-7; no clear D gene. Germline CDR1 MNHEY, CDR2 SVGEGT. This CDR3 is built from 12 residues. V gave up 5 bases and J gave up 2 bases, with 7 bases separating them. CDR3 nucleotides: TGTGCCAGCAGTCTCCCAGCCTACGAGCAGTACTTC. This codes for CASSLPAYEQYF.